One T cell receptor beta chain is described in this entry. This clone has a handful of counts. Which antigen it targets is not known. No base-level quality is on record; no much larger clone is a single base apart. The collaborating institutions used their own protocols to collect whole blood in K2EDTA tubes. Collaborator samples were shipped for TCRbeta analysis as frozen whole blood, isolated PBMCs, or DNA extracted from either sample type. TCRbeta CDR3 regions were amplified from genomic DNA using the immunoSEQ Assay, a bias-controlled multiplex PCR. The paper's data handling went like this. The number of nucleated cells in each sample was estimated by amplification of reference gene primers within the assay. To quantify the absolute abundance of each unique TCRbeta CDR3 rearrangement, sequence reads were collapsed and filtered. Productive Simpson clonality was computed per sample as the square root of Simpson's diversity index over productive rearrangements. TCRdb holds this immuneACCESS table with in-frame rearrangements only. Some clones are missing; in checked studies, unresolved V genes explain under half, and the rest has no known cause. D and trimming were read from the DNA, whereas the V and J calls and clone size are those reported in that table. This sample gives 95,000 to 150,000 clones in total; 86% of them show up just once. The ten largest clones capture approximately 5% of the sample.

The data were obtained in a study of blood T cell repertoires in COVID-19 (dated by TCRdb to between 2020 and 2021). Context from the whole study: Samples covering the acute and convalescent phases of COVID-19 were provided by collaborators in the United States, Italy and Spain. Where available, HLA class I and class II types were obtained from metadata supplied by the sample provider rather than from assay-based typing. A de-identified subject ID, COVID-19 status, age in years and sex were almost always included in the sample metadata. The material from the prospective study consisted of cDNA or gDNA derived from T cells, B-cell-depleted T cells, or PBMCs. Deeply sampled blood TCRbeta repertoires from subjects exposed to, actively infected with, or recovered from COVID-19 were included in the dataset. The samples were drawn from two sources: the first 160 participants of the ongoing ImmuneRACE study, and over 950 subjects contributed by 6 global collaborators. A freely available public database, intended as a resource for researchers studying the immune response to SARS-CoV-2, is where the repertoires were released. Overall study outcomes, separate from this receptor: Clinical and demographic metadata were provided uncurated, with the amount varying by source and participant.

The CDR3 goes from the cysteine to the phenylalanine over 15 residues. The CDR3 DNA has 45 bases and is translated from base 1. CDR1 SGHRS and CDR2 YFSETQ were looked up in the germline V gene. Germline trimming amounts to 4 bases on V and 4 bases on J, with 6 as the count of junction bases outside the gene matches. Sequenced sample: peripheral blood. The V gene is TRBV5-1 and the J gene is TRBJ2-1, with 9 junctional bases fitting TRBD1. This TCR came from a human donor in a cohort sampled during active COVID-19. The CDR3 sequence is CASSQGQGAYNEQFF. The DNA sequence is as follows: TGCGCCAGCAGCCAGGGACAGGGCGCTTACAATGAGCAGTTCTTC.